Below, 32 T cell receptor beta chains from the same sample are listed, as sequenced in a study of T cell responses to AZD1222 COVID-19 vaccine. Some clones are missing from TCRdb's copy, which holds only in-frame ones; the method was immunoSEQ multiplex PCR. The sample carries about 180,000 clones, around 90% recorded once. Sequenced here: peripheral blood, sampled 28 days after the second AZD1222 dose. The source is an adult who received the AZD1222 COVID-19 vaccine.

V gene TRBV7-3 combines with J gene TRBJ1-1; a possible D gene is TRBD1 (6 bases). The CDR3 spans 15 residues. From germline, CDR1 is SGHTA and CDR2 FQGTGA. V lost 4 bases to trimming and J lost 0 bases, with 12 bases between them. In nucleotides, the CDR3 is TGTGCCAGCAGCTCGGGACATTCCATGAACACTGAAGCTTTCTTT. Translating it yields CASSSGHSMNTEAFF.

The gene calls are TRBV2 and TRBJ2-5; no firm D call. The CDR3 runs 14 residues. Looked up from germline, CDR1 is SNHLY and CDR2 is FYNNEI. Trimming left V 6 bases short and J 5 bases short, with 16 bases between. The CDR3 loop reads CASRQQLSRETQYF. In nucleotides, the CDR3 is TGTGCCAGCAGACAACAACTATCCCGGGAGACCCAGTACTTC.

The chain is built from TRBV7-2 and TRBJ2-2; no clear D. Germline CDR1 and CDR2: SGHTA and FQGNSA. V gave up 3 bases and J gave up 8 bases, with 16 bases separating them. CDR3 length: 15 amino acids. The chain's CDR3 is CASSLSYLSWGELFF. DNA for the CDR3: TGTGCCAGCAGCTTGAGTTACCTCTCTTGGGGGGAGCTGTTTTTT.

The V and J genes are TRBV18 and TRBJ1-1; 10 bases agree with TRBD1. V trimming: 2 bases; J trimming: 5 bases; junction bases outside the gene matches: 8. There are 16 residues in the CDR3. CDR1 KGHSH and CDR2 LQKENI come from the germline V gene. This chain's CDR3 is CASSPRTGQGRTEAFF. CDR3 sequence (DNA): TGTGCCAGCTCACCAAGAACGGGACAGGGGCGTACTGAAGCTTTCTTT.

The chain has TRBV19 and TRBJ1-1; no definite D call. This CDR3 has 14 residues. Trimming stripped 8 bases from V and 1 base from J, with 14 bases between. The germline CDR1 and CDR2 sequences are LNHDA and SQIVND (reference sequence). CDR3 amino acids: CASGDWSWNTEAFF. The DNA of the CDR3 is TGTGCCAGTGGAGACTGGTCCTGGAACACTGAAGCTTTCTTT.

V gene TRBV5-1 combines with J gene TRBJ1-1, with D hard to call. Germline CDR1 reads SGHRS; CDR2 reads YFSETQ. The CDR3 has 14 amino acids. Trimming pared 4 bases from V and 3 bases from J, leaving 13 bases between. The CDR3 sequence: CASSTHGGDTEAFF. The CDR3 nucleotides are TGCGCCAGCAGCACCCACGGTGGGGACACTGAAGCTTTCTTT.

CDR3 DNA: TGTGCCAGCAGCCCAAGACAGGGGGGGGGAGATACGCAGTATTTT. Translation gives CASSPRQGGGDTQYF. V is TRBV7-2 and J is TRBJ2-3, with 9 nucleotides matching TRBD1. The trim removed 5 bases at V and 5 bases at J, leaving 8 bases unmatched. The CDR3 consists of 15 residues. Germline V CDR1 and CDR2: SGHTA, FQGNSA.

The J gene is TRBJ1-6, the V gene TRBV7-3, with D tentatively TRBD1 (6 bases). The CDR3 covers 15 residues. From germline, CDR1 is SGHTA and CDR2 FQGTGA. Trimming pared 2 bases from V and 9 bases from J, leaving 14 bases between. In DNA form, the CDR3 reads TGTGCCAGCAGCTTATTGGCCAGGGGAGGTTCACCCCTCCACTTT. Translated: CASSLLARGGSPLHF.

In nucleotides, the CDR3 is TGTGCCAGCAGCTTAATGTTTGGAGGCGAGCAGTTCTTC. Amino acid sequence: CASSLMFGGEQFF. This chain joins TRBV7-3 and TRBJ2-1; the D gene is possibly TRBD2 (5 bases). Germline V CDR1 and CDR2: SGHTA, FQGTGA. This CDR3 spans 13 amino acids. V was trimmed by 1 base and J by 10 bases, leaving 11 bases between them.

The rearrangement uses TRBV7-2 and TRBJ1-6; D remains ambiguous. With 7 bases removed from V and 1 base from J, the gap between germline ends came to 11 bases. The CDR3 has 15 residues. From germline, CDR1 is SGHTA and CDR2 FQGNSA. The CDR3 DNA is TGTGCCAGCAAATCAAGCGGATCCTATAATTCACCCCTCCACTTT. Protein sequence: CASKSSGSYNSPLHF.

The chain employs TRBV12-3 or TRBV12-4 and TRBJ1-2; D unclear. The CDR3 spans 11 residues. The V gene lost 5 bases and the J gene lost 8 bases, with 9 bases spanning the gap. CDR3 loop: CASSIYEGYTF. In nucleotides, the CDR3 is TGTGCCAGCAGTATCTACGAAGGCTACACCTTC.

CDR3 sequence (DNA): TGTGCCAGCAACCCCCGGGGGGCCGTCACCGGGGAGCTGTTTTTT. This encodes CASNPRGAVTGELFF. The V and J genes are TRBV11-2 and TRBJ2-2, with D possibly matching TRBD2 (7 bases). The CDR3 covers 15 residues. Germline-derived CDR1 and CDR2 are SGHAT and FQNNGV. Between the trimmed V and J ends, which lost 7 bases and 4 bases, there was a span of 16 bases.

The J gene is TRBJ2-5, the V gene TRBV7-3, with a possible D match to TRBD1 (5 bases). V lost 5 bases and J lost 6, with 22 bases in between. Germline assignment: CDR1 SGHTA and CDR2 FQGTGA. This CDR3 has 16 amino acids. The CDR3 region has the DNA TGTGCCAGCAGCCACTTAATGGGGCAGGGTGGGAAGACCCAGTACTTC. Its translation: CASSHLMGQGGKTQYF.

The chain couples TRBV7-8 to TRBJ1-5, with D possibly matching TRBD1 (5 bases). Trimming took 3 bases from V and 0 from J, leaving 9 bases between them. This CDR3 is 15 amino acids long. Germline CDR1 is SGHVS and CDR2 is FQNEAQ. DNA of the CDR3: TGTGCCAGCAGCTTTGGCGGGACTAGCAATCAGCCCCAGCATTTT. Amino acids: CASSFGGTSNQPQHF.

The chain employs TRBV6-5 and TRBJ2-5; D gene unclear. Germline values: CDR1 MNHEY, CDR2 SVGAGI. The CDR3 is 11 residues long. Trimming shortened V by 2 bases and J by 7 bases, and 5 bases separated the two germline ends. The CDR3 region is CASSYGGTQYF. DNA for the CDR3: TGTGCCAGCAGTTACGGTGGGACCCAGTACTTC.

CDR3 sequence: CAWNPEGALGNTIYF. The CDR3 DNA reads TGTGCCTGGAACCCCGAAGGGGCGCTTGGAAACACCATATATTTT. J is TRBJ1-3 and V is TRBV30, with D perhaps TRBD1 (5 bases). Looked up from germline, CDR1 is GTSNPN and CDR2 is SVGIG (reference sequence). The ends were cut back, 4 bases at V and 3 bases at J, with 16 bases in the middle. This CDR3 spans 15 amino acids. The complete variable domain, with remaining parts taken from reference TRBV30 and TRBJ1-3, reads SQTIHQWPATLVQPVGSPLSLECTVEGTSNPNLYWYRQAAGRGLQLLFYSVGIGQISSEVPQNLSASRPQDRQFILSSKKLLLSDSGFYLCAWNPEGALGNTIYFGEGSWLTVV.

This clone was recorded only once. This chain joins TRBV28 and TRBJ2-7, with D unresolved. This CDR3 spans 12 amino acids. Looked up from germline, CDR1 is MDHEN and CDR2 is SYDVKM. V lost 2 bases to trimming and J lost 4 bases, with 6 bases between them. The CDR3 sequence is CASSLRKYEQYF. CDR3 DNA: TGTGCCAGCAGTTTACGGAAATACGAGCAGTACTTC.

V usage is TRBV14 and J usage is TRBJ1-2; no clear D gene. The CDR3 sequence is 13 residues long. The V gene lost 4 bases and the J gene lost 6 bases, with 12 bases spanning the gap. CDR1 is SGHDN and CDR2 is FVKESK in the germline V gene. Here the CDR3 reads CASSPRLGDGYTF. DNA for the CDR3: TGTGCCAGCAGCCCAAGACTGGGAGATGGCTACACCTTC. The complete variable domain, with remaining parts taken from reference TRBV14 and TRBJ1-2, reads EAGVTQFPSHSVIEKGQTVTLRCDPISGHDNLYWYRRVMGKEIKFLLHFVKESKQDESGMPNNRFLAERTGGTYSTLKVQPAELEDSGVYFCASSPRLGDGYTFGSGTRLTVV.

V gene TRBV6-5 combines with J gene TRBJ1-4, with a weak D call TRBD1 (6 bases). V was trimmed by 1 base and J by 6 bases, leaving 12 bases between them. The V gene's germline CDR1 is MNHEY and CDR2 SVGAGI. The CDR3 runs to 15 residues. The CDR3: CASSYWAGADEKLFF. CDR3 DNA: TGTGCCAGCAGTTACTGGGCAGGGGCTGATGAAAAACTGTTTTTT.

The rearrangement links TRBV6-1 to TRBJ1-5; D not certain. V was clipped by 8 bases and J by 0 bases, with 11 bases between them. Germline assignment: CDR1 MNHNS and CDR2 SASEGT. The CDR3 extends over 14 amino acids. Here the CDR3 reads CASPGRVSNQPQHF. The CDR3 bases are TGTGCCAGCCCAGGTAGAGTTAGCAATCAGCCCCAGCATTTT.

The chain employs TRBV6-5 and TRBJ2-7, with no clear D. Trimming pared 2 bases from V and 2 bases from J, leaving 10 bases between. Germline CDR1 is MNHEY and CDR2 is SVGAGI. CDR3 size: 14 residues. CDR3 loop: CASSYMAAAYEQYF. As DNA, the CDR3 is TGTGCCAGCAGTTACATGGCAGCAGCCTACGAGCAGTACTTC.

The chain links TRBV14 to TRBJ2-1, with TRBD2 as a possible D gene (6 bases). This CDR3 is 12 amino acids long. Trimming pared 4 bases from V and 9 bases from J, leaving 10 bases between. Germline CDR1 and CDR2: SGHDN and FVKESK. This chain's CDR3 is CASSLGLSEQFF. The CDR3 nucleotides read TGTGCCAGCAGCCTGGGACTGAGTGAGCAGTTCTTC.

The V call is TRBV15, the J call TRBJ2-7, with TRBD1 as a possible D gene (6 bases). This CDR3 spans 14 amino acids. Per germline, CDR1 LNHNV and CDR2 YYDKDF (reference sequence). Deletions cut 2 bases from V and 6 bases from J, with 14 bases between. Here the CDR3 reads CATSRNNEQGEQYF. In nucleotides, the CDR3 is TGTGCCACCAGCAGAAATAATGAACAGGGCGAGCAGTACTTC.

V usage is TRBV4-2 and J usage is TRBJ2-2; 9 nucleotides agree with TRBD1. The CDR3 totals 18 residues. J gave up 4 bases and V 4 bases, and 13 bases lay outside the gene matches. Germline V lookup: CDR1 LGHNA, CDR2 YNFKEQ. CDR3 protein: CASSRGTSGTGLTGELFF. Here the CDR3 DNA reads TGTGCCAGCAGCCGAGGCACCTCCGGGACAGGGCTCACCGGGGAGCTGTTTTTT.

This clone was counted a single time. V usage is TRBV6-5 and J usage is TRBJ1-1, with no clear D. Germline V gene lookup returns CDR1 MNHEY and CDR2 SVGAGI. The length of the CDR3 is 11 residues. V lost 10 bases and J 4 bases, leaving 10 bases between the germline ends. DNA of the CDR3: TGTGCCACACGAAGAGGCACTGAAGCTTTCTTT. Translated, it gives CATRRGTEAFF.

J is TRBJ2-3 and V is TRBV14; D gene uncertain. The CDR3 extends over 14 amino acids. V lost 2 bases and J lost 3, with 9 bases in between. Germline values: CDR1 SGHDN, CDR2 FVKESK. CDR3 region: CASSQIWLTDTQYF. CDR3 DNA sequence: TGTGCCAGCAGCCAAATTTGGCTAACAGATACGCAGTATTTT.

The rearrangement links TRBV11-3 to TRBJ2-1, with TRBD2 matching 8 bases. The CDR3 is 13 amino acids. Germline loops: CDR1 SGHNT, CDR2 YENEEA. J lost 7 bases, V lost 1 base, and 0 bases had no gene match. This CDR3 is CASSLAGGNEQFF. CDR3 sequence (DNA): TGTGCCAGCAGCTTAGCGGGGGGGAATGAGCAGTTCTTC.

V gene TRBV7-2 combines with J gene TRBJ1-4; D possibly corresponds to TRBD1 (6 bases). V lost 5 bases to trimming and J lost 5 bases, with 15 bases between them. The germline V gene has CDR1 SGHTA and CDR2 FQGNSA. The CDR3 consists of 15 residues. As DNA, the CDR3 is TGTGCCAGCAGCCCCGGGTCGGACAGCAATGAAAAACTGTTTTTT. As protein: CASSPGSDSNEKLFF.

The chain joins TRBV10-1 to TRBJ1-6; a possible D gene is TRBD1 (5 bases). V dropped 6 bases and J dropped 10 bases, with 13 bases sitting between them. This CDR3 spans 13 amino acids. From germline, CDR1 is WNHNN and CDR2 SYGVQD (reference sequence). The CDR3 nucleotides read TGCGCCAGCAGCAGGGAAAGTGGATCACCCCTCCACTTT. Translated, it gives CASSRESGSPLHF.

This clone occurred a few times. The rearrangement links TRBV7-9 to TRBJ1-5; 7 bases agree with TRBD1. CDR3 length: 15 residues. V shed 1 base, J shed 7 bases, and the junction held 7 bases outside the gene matches. Germline CDR1 SEHNR, CDR2 FQNEAQ (reference sequence). The CDR3: CASSLGYRGGQPQHF. In DNA, the CDR3 is TGTGCCAGCAGCTTAGGGTACAGGGGCGGACAGCCCCAGCATTTT.

This chain uses TRBV5-5 with TRBJ1-5, with a tentative D call TRBD1 (6 bases). The CDR3 is made up of 19 amino acids. The V end lost 0 bases, the J end lost 3 bases, and 22 bases lay between the germline ends. The V gene's germline CDR1 is SGHKS and CDR2 YYEKEE (reference sequence). The DNA of the CDR3 is TGTGCCAGCAGCTTGGCCGGCGGGGTTGGTCGGGGGGCCAATCAGCCCCAGCATTTT. It yields the protein CASSLAGGVGRGANQPQHF.

V usage is TRBV7-9 and J usage is TRBJ1-5; tentatively, D is TRBD1 (5 bases). The CDR3 has 18 amino acids. V was shortened by 0 bases and J by 2 bases, with 17 bases between the two germline ends. Germline V CDR1 and CDR2: SEHNR, FQNEAQ (reference sequence). The CDR3 DNA reads TGTGCCAGCAGCTTAGCGCACTTCGACCTGGGGGGCAATCAGCCCCAGCATTTT. Its protein product is CASSLAHFDLGGNQPQHF. Together with reference TRBV7-9 and TRBJ1-5, the CDR3 gives the full variable domain: DTGVSQNPRHKITKRGQNVTFRCDPISEHNRLYWYRQTLGQGPEFLTYFQNEAQLEKSRLLSDRFSAERPKGSFSTLEIQRTEQGDSAMYLCASSLAHFDLGGNQPQHFGDGTRLSIL.